This T cell receptor (beta chain) was recovered during a study of shared clonotypes between healthy human individuals (dated by TCRdb to the early 2020s). Background on the whole study: Three men and a couple of women, aged 18 to 49 years, made up the cohort. For each donor, CD4 naive and CD4 memory were each run on three plates, CD8 naive on two plates, and CD8 memory on one plate. The study deeply sequenced blood TCR repertoires of about 5 healthy adults to estimate repertoire size and the extent of clonotype sharing between individuals. Libraries were prepared and TCR repertoires were sequenced by different laboratories using diverse techniques, in order to increase sequencing depth and limit assay-specific biases. Each donor's leukapheresis produced roughly between about 0.8 and 10 billion PBMCs. Points the paper makes about the study in general: About 5% of naive CD4, around 4% of naive CD8, approximately 2% of memory CD4, and more than 0.35% of memory CD8 clonotypes were shared across a few donors. The small number of donors limited the genetic and exposure-history diversity represented. Sampling was restricted to blood, and TCR repertoires in tissue are likely to differ from TCR repertoires in blood. Clonotypes shared by all four sorted-subset donors showed higher generation probabilities than non-shared clonotypes. Pairwise subsampling indicated that sequencing depth was expected to affect the degree of clonotype sharing among donors. Even with the large sequencing depth, rarefaction of the sorted-subset datasets indicated that sequencing was incomplete. Naive subsets generally had larger estimated clonotype richness than memory subsets.

A remark on this clone: What this receptor recognizes is not known. No much larger clone exists at a distance of one base, and base qualities are not known.

Using the deep immunoSEQ assay, TCR CDR3 regions were amplified from genomic DNA by multiplex PCR. Extracted genomic DNA from each cell subset was distributed evenly across all wells of several immunoSEQ 96-well plates, and each plate was treated as a replicate. Each replicate PCR for sorted subsets received around 210 ng genomic DNA, equal to about 30,000 T cell genomes. Purified libraries were quantified with a Qubit 3.0 fluorometer, sized on a Bioanalyzer 2100, and re-quantified with the KAPA Library Quantification kit. Every immunoSEQ 96-well plate was sequenced on a dedicated single-read 150-cycle Illumina NextSeq 550 flow cell. The original pipeline was this. Because only junctional sequences without quality scores were contained in the immunoSEQ output, filtering matching that applied to full-length reads could not be performed. To assign V/J genes and CDR3, sequences were annotated using PyIR, a Python wrapper for IgBLAST v1.9, with IMGT germline references. Reads with weak V/J assignments (E-value above 1e-6), missing CDR3, stop codons, out-of-frame junctions, or ambiguous translated residues were removed. A V3J clonotype was defined by an identical inferred V gene, J gene, and CDR3 amino acid sequence. The percentage overlap between two repertoires was calculated by dividing the number of shared unique clonotypes by the size of the smaller repertoire. Three approaches were used to assess repertoire richness: RTK rarefaction, the Chao1 estimator, and Recon v2.1 estimates of unobserved clonotypes. For all TCRbeta clonotypes obtained by the gDNA method from a few donors, generation probabilities were computed with OLGA. TCRdb obtained this table from immuneACCESS and retained in-frame rearrangements with V and J assigned. These tables miss some clones; where compared with another copy, unresolved V genes account for less than half of the shortfall, and the remainder is unexplained. V, J and clone size are taken as reported in that table, and D and trimming were inferred from the DNA itself. The sample profile shows roughly 2,000,000 clones; roughly 95% of them were found once. In total, the top ten clones hold 1.2% of the sample.

CD8 naive samples consisted of CD45RO-negative cells that were positively selected for CCR7, yielding a CD45RA+CCR7+ population without TemRA cells. Donors were healthy HIV-negative adults with no recently reported acute infections or vaccinations. Only Caucasian adults living in Nashville, Tennessee, USA were represented among the donors. Blood was collected by leukapheresis, and PBMCs were isolated by Ficoll-Histopaque density gradient centrifugation and then cryopreserved in liquid nitrogen vapor phase. Analytical flow cytometry was used to check the purity and quantity of each magnetically sorted T cell population. Genomic DNA was isolated from every sorted fraction and measured by UV absorbance on a Nanodrop 2000c. The CDR3 spans 15 residues, from the cysteine through the phenylalanine. CDR3 DNA only is kept here, 45 bases in frame from base 1. Cut back by 2 bases and 0 bases, the V and J ends lie 7 bases apart. CDR1 MNHNS and CDR2 SASEGT are derived from the germline V gene.

The V and J segments used are TRBV6-1 and TRBJ1-4, with no D gene named confidently. The specimen sequenced was naive CD8+ T cells sorted from blood. Taken with the paper, the label for cell subset or site translates to: CD45RA+CCR7+. The sequence was obtained from a man between 18 and 29 years old in good health. The CDR3: CASSELIATNEKLFF. The nucleotide sequence is TGTGCCAGCAGTGAATTAATTGCAACTAATGAAAAACTGTTTTTT.